This entry lists 32 T cell receptor beta chains sequenced from one sample in a study of OX40 agonist ivuxolimab in advanced cancers. Clones were sequenced by immunoSEQ multiplex PCR, and TCRdb holds only the in-frame ones, with some missing. Of about 79,000 clones listed, over 70% are singletons. Material: CD4+ or CD8+ T cells sorted from blood, obtained in a trial of the OX40 agonist ivuxolimab. The receptors were sampled from an adult with an advanced solid tumor such as melanoma, head and neck, liver or kidney cancer.

Notes on this clone: The same CDR3 also results from other DNA sequences found in this sample. The chain carries TRBV29-1 and TRBJ1-3, with 8 bases lining up with TRBD1. V was pared by 6 bases and J by 1 base, with 5 bases of the junction left unmatched. This CDR3 is built from 14 residues. Looked up from germline, CDR1 is SQVTM and CDR2 is ANQGSEA. This CDR3 is CSVKDRESGNTIYF. In nucleotides, the CDR3 is TGCAGCGTAAAGGACAGGGAATCTGGAAACACCATATATTTT.

V is TRBV19 and J is TRBJ2-7; 7 bases match TRBD2. V shed 11 bases and J 6 bases; nucleotides not matched to a gene: 19. The CDR3 contains 15 residues. The germline gives CDR1 LNHDA, CDR2 SQIVND (reference sequence). In DNA, the CDR3 is TGTGCCCCCCGCTTCGAGCGGGACCTATCCCCCGAGCAGTACTTC. Its translation: CAPRFERDLSPEQYF.

This clone has only one observation. V and J are TRBV4-2 and TRBJ2-5, with 8 bases matching TRBD1. With 4 bases clipped from V and 3 bases from J, the junction kept 4 bases outside the gene matches. The CDR3 contains 14 residues. CDR1 and CDR2 (germline): LGHNA, YNFKEQ. The CDR3 here is CASSPRTGKETQYF. As DNA, the CDR3 is TGTGCCAGCAGCCCCCGGACAGGGAAAGAGACCCAGTACTTC.

The chain joins TRBV18 to TRBJ1-4; D possibly corresponds to TRBD1 (5 bases). Germline values: CDR1 KGHSH, CDR2 LQKENI. This CDR3 contains 13 residues. The germline V and J ends were trimmed by 7 bases and 8 bases, with 14 bases remaining between them. The CDR3 DNA follows: TGTGCCAGCTTTAGGGGTCCTGACGAAAAACTGTTTTTT. Its protein is CASFRGPDEKLFF.

This sequence joins TRBV6-6 and TRBJ1-1; 8 nucleotides agree with TRBD1. Unmatched junction bases numbered 9, after V lost 5 bases and J lost 4 bases. In germline, CDR1 is MNHNY, CDR2 SVGAGI (reference sequence). The CDR3 spans 15 residues. The chain's CDR3 is CASSTRTGLGTEAFF. The CDR3 DNA reads as TGTGCCAGCAGTACCCGGACAGGGTTGGGCACTGAAGCTTTCTTT.

The chain uses TRBV4-2 and TRBJ2-3, with D unclear. Germline V gene data show CDR1 as LGHNA and CDR2 as YNFKEQ. V was trimmed by 0 bases and J by 3 bases, leaving 4 bases between them. CDR3 length: 13 residues. CDR3 sequence: CASSQEITDTQYF. DNA for the CDR3: TGTGCCAGCAGCCAAGAGATAACAGATACGCAGTATTTT.

This chain uses TRBV9 with TRBJ1-2; D possibly corresponds to TRBD1 (6 bases). The CDR3 has 18 amino acids. CDR1 is SGDLS, CDR2 YYNGEE, per germline. The V end lost 4 bases, the J end lost 3 bases, and 25 bases lay between the germline ends. In DNA, the CDR3 is TGTGCCAGCAGCCCTCGTCCCCCGGGGACAACCCTTCACTATGGCTACACCTTC. Protein: CASSPRPPGTTLHYGYTF.

The rearrangement joins TRBV4-1 to TRBJ2-4, with D possibly matching TRBD2 (6 bases). Germline CDR1 MGHRA, CDR2 YSYEKL. Trimming removed 1 base from V and 3 bases from J, with 10 bases in between. CDR3 length: 15 residues. CDR3 nucleotides: TGCGCCAGCAGCCAAGTTCCGGGGGACAAAAACATTCAGTACTTC. Amino acid sequence: CASSQVPGDKNIQYF.

The sample holds a few counts of this clone. The chain is built from TRBV9 and TRBJ1-2, with 11 bases fitting TRBD1. There are 15 residues in the CDR3. With 3 bases clipped from V and 3 bases from J, the junction kept 4 bases outside the gene matches. CDR1 and CDR2 (germline): SGDLS, YYNGEE. The CDR3 sequence is CASSESGQGDYGYTF. DNA of the CDR3: TGTGCCAGCAGCGAATCGGGACAGGGGGACTATGGCTACACCTTC. Combining the CDR3 with reference TRBV9 and TRBJ1-2 gives the whole variable domain DSGVTQTPKHLITATGQRVTLRCSPRSGDLSVYWYQQSLDQGLQFLIQYYNGEERAKGNILERFSAQQFPDLHSELNLSSLELGDSALYFCASSESGQGDYGYTFGSGTRLTVV.

Here the CDR3 reads CASSVGTYNSPLHF. DNA for the CDR3: TGTGCCAGCAGCGTCGGGACGTATAATTCACCCCTCCACTTT. The chain carries TRBV6-1 and TRBJ1-6; D is perhaps TRBD1 (5 bases). CDR3 length equals 14 residues. The V and J ends lost 6 bases and 4 bases respectively, with 10 bases between them. Looked up from germline, CDR1 is MNHNS and CDR2 is SASEGT.

J is TRBJ2-3 and V is TRBV7-2; a weak D match, TRBD2 (5 bases). Trimming left V 5 bases short and J 2 bases short, with 11 bases between. From germline, CDR1 is SGHTA and CDR2 FQGNSA. The length of the CDR3 is 14 residues. CDR3 in DNA: TGTGCCAGCAGCCCCAGCGGAATCACAGATACGCAGTATTTT. Residues: CASSPSGITDTQYF.

V is TRBV2 and J is TRBJ1-5, with D perhaps TRBD1 (6 bases). This CDR3 spans 14 amino acids. V lost 2 bases, J lost 7 bases, and 12 bases lay in between. Germline CDR1 is SNHLY and CDR2 is FYNNEI. CDR3 sequence reads: CASSEMGARQPQHF. The CDR3 nucleotides are TGTGCCAGCAGTGAAATGGGGGCAAGACAGCCCCAGCATTTT.

The V and J genes are TRBV4-1 and TRBJ2-5; tentatively, D is TRBD1 (6 bases). The CDR3 is 15 residues long. Germline values: CDR1 MGHRA, CDR2 YSYEKL. V was shortened by 4 bases and J by 2 bases, with 14 bases between the two germline ends. CDR3 region: CASSPDAGQQETQYF. The CDR3 coding sequence is TGCGCCAGCAGCCCCGATGCTGGACAGCAAGAGACCCAGTACTTC.

CDR3 nucleotides: TGCGCCAGCAGCCCTACCGGGACTAGCGGGGACGAGCAGTACTTC. It translates to CASSPTGTSGDEQYF. This chain links TRBV10-2 with TRBJ2-5, with TRBD2 matching 13 bases. The J call may be incorrect, as the DNA end agrees better with TRBJ2-7. The CDR3 has 15 residues. Per germline, CDR1 WSHSY and CDR2 SAAADI.

The genes are TRBV10-3 and TRBJ1-1, with unresolved D. Germline V gene data show CDR1 as ENHRY and CDR2 as SYGVKD. Trimming cost V 3 bases and J 0 bases, with 5 bases left between them. CDR3 length equals 13 residues. The CDR3 loop is CAISDQMNTEAFF. CDR3 sequence (DNA): TGTGCCATCAGTGATCAAATGAACACTGAAGCTTTCTTT.

J is TRBJ2-5 and V is TRBV7-8; 8 positions match TRBD2. The length of the CDR3 is 18 residues. V was pared by 3 bases and J by 1 base, with 13 bases of the junction left unmatched. The germline V gene encodes CDR1 SGHVS and CDR2 FQNEAQ. The CDR3 reads CASSLGSVGAGAQETQYF. CDR3 nucleotides: TGTGCCAGCAGCTTGGGGTCGGTGGGAGCGGGGGCCCAAGAGACCCAGTACTTC.

This chain connects TRBV7-2 to TRBJ2-6; D possibly corresponds to TRBD2 (7 bases). CDR3 size: 17 residues. Trimming shortened V by 5 bases and J by 0 bases, and 14 bases separated the two germline ends. In germline, CDR1 is SGHTA, CDR2 FQGNSA. DNA for the CDR3: TGTGCCAGCAGCCGGGGGGCGGGGAACTCTGGGGCCAACGTCCTGACTTTC. It codes for CASSRGAGNSGANVLTF.

The chain employs TRBV5-1 and TRBJ2-1, with 10 bases identical to TRBD2. With V trimmed by 0 bases and J by 5 bases, 11 bases remained unmatched. The CDR3 sequence is 18 residues long. In germline, CDR1 is SGHRS, CDR2 YFSETQ. The CDR3 DNA follows: TGCGCCAGCAGCTTGGGGACAGCGGGAGGGCGGGGAGACAATGAGCAGTTCTTC. Encoded protein: CASSLGTAGGRGDNEQFF. Supplemented by reference TRBV5-1 and TRBJ2-1, the full variable domain reads KAGVTQTPRYLIKTRGQQVTLSCSPISGHRSVSWYQQTPGQGLQFLFEYFSETQRNKGNFPGRFSGRQFSNSRSEMNVSTLELGDSALYLCASSLGTAGGRGDNEQFFGPGTRLTVL.

This chain uses TRBV30 with TRBJ2-6; unclear D gene. Germline lookup yields CDR1 GTSNPN and CDR2 SVGIG (reference sequence). The germline V and J ends were trimmed by 2 bases and 0 bases, with 8 bases remaining between them. The CDR3 is 15 amino acids. The CDR3 reads CAWSFGNSGANVLTF. The CDR3, as DNA: TGTGCCTGGAGTTTTGGCAACTCTGGGGCCAACGTCCTGACTTTC.

The genes are TRBV18 and TRBJ2-5; D is tentatively TRBD1 or TRBD2 (5 bases each). Per the germline V gene, CDR1 is KGHSH and CDR2 is LQKENI. V lost 0 bases, J lost 10 bases, and 15 bases lay in between. The CDR3 totals 14 residues. The CDR3 reads CASSPPGPTRGQYF. CDR3 DNA: TGTGCCAGCTCACCACCGGGACCCACGAGGGGCCAGTACTTC.

The chain has TRBV7-2 and TRBJ2-4, with 11 bases aligning to TRBD2. This CDR3 has 15 residues. The V gene's germline CDR1 is SGHTA and CDR2 FQGNSA. Germline trimming cut 5 bases from V and 8 bases from J; bases unmatched to any gene: 8. The CDR3, as DNA: TGTGCCAGCAGCAGACTAGCGGGATATAGTGACATTCAGTACTTC. This gives the protein CASSRLAGYSDIQYF.

The CDR3 loop reads CASQWDRGTEAFF. The DNA for the CDR3 is TGTGCCAGTCAGTGGGACAGGGGCACTGAAGCTTTCTTT. The V and J genes are TRBV19 and TRBJ1-1; 10 nucleotides agree with TRBD1. CDR1 and CDR2 from the germline V gene are LNHDA and SQIVND (reference sequence). Germline trimming cut 8 bases from V and 4 bases from J; bases unmatched to any gene: 4. The CDR3 runs 13 residues.

The V call is TRBV19, the J call TRBJ2-2; D perhaps matches TRBD1 (5 bases). CDR1 and CDR2 from the germline V gene are LNHDA and SQIVND (reference sequence). Trimming removed 3 bases from V and 6 bases from J, with 14 bases in between. This CDR3 has 15 amino acids. The CDR3 DNA sequence: TGTGCCAGTAGTATCGCCCAATCAGGGTCCGGGGAGCTGTTTTTT. It codes for CASSIAQSGSGELFF.

The chain combines TRBV18 with TRBJ2-6; TRBD2 agrees at 10 bases. The CDR3 covers 17 residues. V was pared by 5 bases and J by 4 bases, with 8 bases of the junction left unmatched. Germline-derived CDR1 and CDR2 are KGHSH and LQKENI. The CDR3 here is CASSSQAGGAGANVLTF. The CDR3 nucleotides are TGTGCCAGCTCATCCCAAGCGGGAGGGGCCGGGGCCAACGTCCTGACTTTC.

The rearrangement uses TRBV15 and TRBJ2-7; weak D call: TRBD1 (5 bases). V was pared by 5 bases and J by 5 bases, with 16 bases between. This CDR3 spans 14 amino acids. Germline V gene sequence: CDR1 LNHNV, CDR2 YYDKDF (reference sequence). In DNA form, the CDR3 reads TGTGCCACCAGCGGATCCTTAGGGGTCCACGAGCAGTACTTC. It yields the protein CATSGSLGVHEQYF.

This clone was counted a single time. The CDR3 coding sequence is TGTGCCAGCAGTTACTCAGGTCTAGCGGGAAAACAGTTCTTC. It encodes CASSYSGLAGKQFF. V gene TRBV6-6 combines with J gene TRBJ2-1, with 9 bases fitting TRBD2. The trim removed 0 bases at V and 13 bases at J, leaving 7 bases unmatched. This CDR3 spans 14 amino acids. Germline V CDR1 and CDR2: MNHNY, SVGAGI (reference sequence).

CDR3 bases: TGTGCCAGTAGTCCGGGACTAGCGGGAGGCCTGGGGACCGGGGAGCTGTTTTTT. Its protein is CASSPGLAGGLGTGELFF. The chain combines TRBV19 with TRBJ2-2; TRBD2 agrees at 15 bases. Germline CDR1 LNHDA, CDR2 SQIVND (reference sequence). The length of the CDR3 is 18 residues. The ends lost 5 bases at V and 5 bases at J; junction bases unmatched: 9.

The CDR3 coding sequence is TGTGCCAGTAGCCGAACCACAGGGGACAACTATGGCTACACCTTC. This gives the protein CASSRTTGDNYGYTF. The chain carries TRBV19 and TRBJ1-2; 7 bases fit TRBD1. Germline trimming cut 6 bases from V and 2 bases from J; bases unmatched to any gene: 9. The germline gives CDR1 LNHDA, CDR2 SQIVND (reference sequence). The CDR3 has 15 residues. Complete variable domain (other parts from reference TRBV19 and TRBJ1-2): DGGITQSPKYLFRKEGQNVTLSCEQNLNHDAMYWYRQDPGQGLRLIYYSQIVNDFQKGDIAEGYSVSREKKESFPLTVTSAQKNPTAFYLCASSRTTGDNYGYTFGSGTRLTVV.

This chain links TRBV4-3 with TRBJ2-5; D is perhaps TRBD1 or TRBD2 (5 bases each). Deletions cut 1 base from V and 5 bases from J, with 20 bases between. The CDR3 runs to 17 residues. CDR1 and CDR2 from the germline V gene are LGHNA and YSLEER. The CDR3 DNA reads as TGCGCCAGCAGCCAAGTTGGCCCCGGTCAGGGAGACGAGACCCAGTACTTC. Its protein is CASSQVGPGQGDETQYF.

A single count supports this clone. The rearrangement links TRBV7-9 to TRBJ2-1, with no clear D. Germline CDR1 and CDR2: SEHNR and FQNEAQ (reference sequence). The V end lost 7 bases, the J end lost 1 base, and 11 bases lay between the germline ends. The CDR3 sequence is 14 residues long. CDR3 residues: CASNRLGSYNEQFF. The CDR3 nucleotides are TGTGCCAGCAATAGGCTTGGGTCCTACAATGAGCAGTTCTTC.

The CDR3 DNA sequence: TGTGCCAGTAGTAACCGGGACAGGGGGCTGGGTGGCTACACCTTC. It specifies CASSNRDRGLGGYTF. This chain uses TRBV19 with TRBJ1-2, with TRBD1 matching over 12 bases. The V and J ends lost 4 bases and 7 bases, in that order; junction bases with no gene match: 7. The germline V gene has CDR1 LNHDA and CDR2 SQIVND (reference sequence). CDR3 size: 15 residues. Full variable domain (outside the CDR3, taken from reference TRBV19 and TRBJ1-2): DGGITQSPKYLFRKEGQNVTLSCEQNLNHDAMYWYRQDPGQGLRLIYYSQIVNDFQKGDIAEGYSVSREKKESFPLTVTSAQKNPTAFYLCASSNRDRGLGGYTFGSGTRLTVV.

The rearrangement links TRBV29-1 to TRBJ1-2, with no clear D. V was shortened by 4 bases and J by 2 bases, with 5 bases between the two germline ends. The CDR3 runs to 11 residues. Germline CDR1 reads SQVTM; CDR2 reads ANQGSEA. CDR3 amino acids: CSVGENYGYTF. CDR3 in DNA: TGCAGCGTTGGAGAGAACTATGGCTACACCTTC.